This T cell receptor beta chain was captured by sequencing in a study of cytomegalovirus exposure and HLA in healthy donors. The V and J ends lost 4 bases and 4 bases, in that order; junction bases with no gene match: 8. CDR3 length: 14 residues. CDR1 is SGHRS, CDR2 YFSETQ, per germline. Turning to this clone: Its antigen is undetermined.

13 Jbeta primers and 60 Vbeta primers were used for the PCR. Data came from immunoSEQ multiplex PCR; TCRdb stores just in-frame clones and leaves some out. The sample lists 150,000 to 200,000 clones, over 75% occurring once. Study observations and caveats: Fewer N-insertions than the roughly 630-donor mean were reportedly shown by an Asian-associated ancestry cluster in a later analysis. Presence/absence results assume similar sequencing depth per donor, which may not hold.

Specimen: PBMCs. The receptor was derived from a woman in her 50s in good health and CMV-seronegative. The rearrangement joins TRBV5-1 to TRBJ2-7; 7 nucleotides line up with TRBD1. The CDR3 DNA is TGCGCCAGCAGCCTCGACAGGGATCGGTACGAGCAGTACTTC. Its translation is CASSLDRDRYEQYF.